Listed below are T cell receptor beta chains from one sample, sequenced in a study of blood T cell repertoires in COVID-19. Only in-frame clones appear in the TCRdb table, and some are missing; sequencing was by immunoSEQ multiplex PCR. The repertoire holds about 91,000 clones, with around nine tenths as singletons. The specimen sequenced was peripheral blood. These TCRs come from a woman in her 70s with acute or convalescent COVID-19. Each CDR3 is given with its conserved first and last residue. The D gene is left open where the match is weak. Clone size is given for some rows only: seen once, a few or many times, or a class if the clone is expanded.

v_gene: TRBV5-1; j_gene: TRBJ1-1; abundance: NA; d_gene: TRBD1; CDR3nt: TGCGCCAGCAGCATCAGGGGGCGGAACACTGAAGCTTTCTTT; CDR3aa: CASSIRGRNTEAFF
v_gene: TRBV5-1; j_gene: TRBJ1-3; abundance: NA; d_gene: NA; CDR3nt: TGCGCCAGCAGCTTGCAGGCTGGAATTTCTGGAAACACCATATATTTT; CDR3aa: CASSLQAGISGNTIYF
v_gene: TRBV3-1/TRBV3-2; j_gene: TRBJ2-2; abundance: few; d_gene: TRBD2; CDR3nt: TGTGCCAGCAGCCAAGTGGGGACTAGCGGGAACACCGGGGAGCTGTTTTTT; CDR3aa: CASSQVGTSGNTGELFF
v_gene: TRBV15; j_gene: TRBJ1-2; abundance: NA; d_gene: TRBD1; CDR3nt: TGTGCCACCAGCAGGCCAGACAGGGGCCCCTATGGCTACACCTTC; CDR3aa: CATSRPDRGPYGYTF
v_gene: TRBV2; j_gene: TRBJ2-7; abundance: NA; d_gene: NA; CDR3nt: TGTGCCAGCAGTGAGTACAGACACGAGCAGTACTTC; CDR3aa: CASSEYRHEQYF
v_gene: TRBV30; j_gene: TRBJ2-3; abundance: NA; d_gene: NA; CDR3nt: TGTGCCTGGAGTGCCCCTCAACATCCGCACAGCACAGATACGCAGTATTTT; CDR3aa: CAWSAPQHPHSTDTQYF
v_gene: TRBV5-1; j_gene: TRBJ1-2; abundance: NA; d_gene: TRBD1; CDR3nt: TGCGCCAGCAGATGGGACAGGGATCGTGGCTACACCTTC; CDR3aa: CASRWDRDRGYTF
v_gene: TRBV3-1/TRBV3-2; j_gene: TRBJ2-2; abundance: NA; d_gene: TRBD2; CDR3nt: TGTGCCAGCAGCCAAAAACTAGCGGGAGTCACCGGGGAGCTGTTTTTT; CDR3aa: CASSQKLAGVTGELFF
v_gene: TRBV7-9; j_gene: TRBJ2-3; abundance: NA; d_gene: TRBD2; CDR3nt: TGTGCCAGCACCCCGAGGTCTCAGCGGGGGACCGCAGATACGCAGTATTTT; CDR3aa: CASTPRSQRGTADTQYF
v_gene: TRBV5-5; j_gene: TRBJ2-7; abundance: NA; d_gene: TRBD1; CDR3nt: TGTGCCAGCAGCTTGGCTGGACAGGGGATTTACGAGCAGTACTTC; CDR3aa: CASSLAGQGIYEQYF
v_gene: TRBV19; j_gene: TRBJ1-5; abundance: NA; d_gene: NA; CDR3nt: TGTGCCAGTAGTATAGAAAGGGGGATAGGTCAGCCCCAGCATTTT; CDR3aa: CASSIERGIGQPQHF
v_gene: TRBV5-4; j_gene: TRBJ1-2; abundance: few; d_gene: NA; CDR3nt: TGTGCCAGCAGCCCGCTAGGTTCTGGACTTGGCTGGGACACCTTC; CDR3aa: CASSPLGSGLGWDTF
v_gene: TRBV7-8; j_gene: TRBJ2-7; abundance: NA; d_gene: NA; CDR3nt: TGTGCCAGCAGCTTTGCGAGTGCAGGCTACGAGCAGTACTTC; CDR3aa: CASSFASAGYEQYF
v_gene: TRBV6-6; j_gene: TRBJ2-3; abundance: NA; d_gene: TRBD2; CDR3nt: TGTGCCAGCAGTTACAGACTAGCGGGTGGCACAGATACGCAGTATTTT; CDR3aa: CASSYRLAGGTDTQYF
v_gene: TRBV5-4; j_gene: TRBJ2-7; abundance: NA; d_gene: TRBD1; CDR3nt: TGTGCCAGCAGCCTTGGGGACAGTCACTACGAGCAGTACTTC; CDR3aa: CASSLGDSHYEQYF
v_gene: TRBV24-1; j_gene: TRBJ1-5; abundance: once; d_gene: TRBD1; CDR3nt: TGTGCCACCAGTCCGGGACAGCATCCCAATCAGCCCCAGCATTTT; CDR3aa: CATSPGQHPNQPQHF
v_gene: TRBV19; j_gene: TRBJ2-2; abundance: NA; d_gene: NA; CDR3nt: TGTGCCTCGACAGCAGTTGTGAACACCGGGGAGCTGTTTTTT; CDR3aa: CASTAVVNTGELFF
v_gene: TRBV12-5; j_gene: TRBJ2-6; abundance: NA; d_gene: TRBD2; CDR3nt: TGTGCTAGTGGTTTGGTACCTCTAGCGGAGAACTCTGGGGCCAACGTCCTGACTTTC; CDR3aa: CASGLVPLAENSGANVLTF
v_gene: TRBV5-1; j_gene: TRBJ2-1; abundance: NA; d_gene: TRBD2; CDR3nt: TGCGCCAGCAGCTTCTGGAGCGGGGGGGCCAACAATGAGCAGTTCTTC; CDR3aa: CASSFWSGGANNEQFF
v_gene: TRBV30; j_gene: TRBJ1-2; abundance: once; d_gene: TRBD1; CDR3nt: TGTGCCTGGAGTAGGGACAGGGGTGGGTATGGCTACACCTTC; CDR3aa: CAWSRDRGGYGYTF
v_gene: TRBV2; j_gene: TRBJ2-7; abundance: NA; d_gene: NA; CDR3nt: TGTGCCAGCAGTTGGGGAGAAGGGGGACCCTACGAGCAGTACTTC; CDR3aa: CASSWGEGGPYEQYF
v_gene: TRBV7-7; j_gene: TRBJ2-1; abundance: NA; d_gene: NA; CDR3nt: TGTGCTAGCAGCCCTACAGCTAAAGAAAATGAGCAGTTCTTC; CDR3aa: CASSPTAKENEQFF
v_gene: TRBV7-3; j_gene: TRBJ1-1; abundance: NA; d_gene: TRBD1; CDR3nt: TGTGCCAGCAGCTTAATACGGCTACAGGGGGCCTCAAACACTGAAGCTTTCTTT; CDR3aa: CASSLIRLQGASNTEAFF
v_gene: TRBV24-1; j_gene: TRBJ1-5; abundance: NA; d_gene: TRBD1; CDR3nt: TGTGCCACCGAAGACAGGGGTGAACAGCCCCAGCATTTT; CDR3aa: CATEDRGEQPQHF
v_gene: TRBV5-6; j_gene: TRBJ1-2; abundance: NA; d_gene: TRBD1; CDR3nt: TGTGCCAGCAGGGACAGGGGTATCAATGGCTACACCTTC; CDR3aa: CASRDRGINGYTF
v_gene: TRBV4-1; j_gene: TRBJ2-1; abundance: NA; d_gene: NA; CDR3nt: TGCGCCAGCAGCCAAGAATGGCAGGGTCACTACAATGAGCAGTTCTTC; CDR3aa: CASSQEWQGHYNEQFF
v_gene: TRBV6-5; j_gene: TRBJ1-4; abundance: NA; d_gene: TRBD1; CDR3nt: TGTGCCAGCAGAGGCATGGGACAGGGGAGTGAAAAACTGTTTTTT; CDR3aa: CASRGMGQGSEKLFF
v_gene: TRBV6-5; j_gene: TRBJ2-7; abundance: NA; d_gene: TRBD1; CDR3nt: TGTGCCAGCAGTTACTCGGGACAGGGTACCTACGAGCAGTACTTC; CDR3aa: CASSYSGQGTYEQYF
v_gene: TRBV5-1; j_gene: TRBJ2-7; abundance: NA; d_gene: NA; CDR3nt: TGCGCCAGCAGCTTGGCGGCTAGCTACGAGCAGTACTTC; CDR3aa: CASSLAASYEQYF